Given below is one TCR beta chain in context. Its recognized antigen is unknown. Base quality data are lacking; no much larger clone is found one base away. The sample originates from a study of cytomegalovirus exposure and HLA in healthy donors (dated 2017 in TCRdb). About the investigation overall: According to an earlier analysis of 587 of the donors, 150 million to 200 million T cells yielded some 110 million unique TCR beta sequences and about 300 Gb of sequence data. About 280 gigabases of sequencing data and approximately 84 million unique TCR sequences were included in an early release covering several hundred HLA-typed donors. Of the 300 to 500 genotyped donors, 65% to 90% were placed in the genetic ancestry cluster associated with self-reported Caucasian donors. The study was designed to test whether signatures of past pathogen exposure could be identified by cataloging public T cell receptors. The study profiled the T cell repertoires of 666 subjects by immunosequencing and related them to cytomegalovirus serostatus. A separate validation cohort of more than 100 different subjects was used in addition to the roughly 700-subject first cohort. To predict cytomegalovirus infection status, the study brought together high-throughput TCR immunosequencing, statistical association of individual TCRs with disease status, and machine learning. A later analysis re-examined previously published TCR beta repertoires from roughly 720 donors and added high-resolution HLA genotyping to investigate patterns of TCR occurrence. The later analysis used no new phenotypic data to find candidate immune exposures, relying instead on TCR beta sequences and their occurrence across donors. In an earlier analysis of several hundred of the donors, high-throughput TCR beta sequencing was used to judge whether each TCR beta V gene segment behaved as functional or pseudogenic. Alongside the repertoire data, information on donor age, sex, ethnicity and CMV serostatus was compiled. In a later genetic analysis, genome-wide SNP genotypes for about three fifths of the 666 donors were used, and that subset was treated as a discovery cohort. All discovery cohort repertoires had been generated using a single sequencing platform. Both class I and class II loci were covered by HLA typing, at four-digit resolution. Typing coverage differed by locus: A, B, C, DRB1 and DQB1 were typed in roughly 629-640 donors, DQA1 in roughly 510, DPA1 in around 610, and DPB1 in around 490. About 5 DR-DQ haplotypes were handled as single units for association and clustering, since linkage in the cohort was strong. Among 398 genotyped donors of the cohort, an average of about 240,000 unique TCR beta nucleotide sequences were sequenced per donor, approximately 20% of them non-productive. What the work shows at the level of the full study, not this receptor alone: Several of the top co-occurrence clusters appeared to be linked to parvovirus B19, influenza, CMV and Epstein-Barr virus, according to a later analysis. Roughly uniform sequencing depth across donors was assumed in presence/absence analyses, although this assumption may not hold. Strong co-occurrence of HLA alleles, especially DR and DQ, made assigning TCR associations to individual alleles difficult. The sequencing pipeline was judged likely to have produced a cluster of highly shared sequence variants as a technical artifact. In a later analysis, the rate of TCR association differed among HLA loci, with DRB1 alleles having the most associated TCRs and HLA-C alleles having the fewest. Immune exposure information for the cohort was limited to CMV serostatus. While some public TCRs were present in many individuals, most TCR sequences turned up only very rarely across donors. Correlated functional status among segregating V segments might reflect linkage disequilibrium, but an unknown experimental factor could not be ruled out. Because HLA typing was missing for some donors at each locus, association tests included only the typed subset. At a false discovery rate of 0.05, a later analysis linked 16,951 TCR beta sequences to specific HLA alleles. The authors suggested that the approach could potentially be generalized to other disease states and immunological phenotypes. According to a later analysis, most CMV-associated TCR beta chains appeared to be HLA-restricted, and the HLA associations seemed to be driven largely by CMV exposure. A total of 150 or so TCR beta chains were listed by the study as associated with cytomegalovirus. In a later genetic analysis, fewer N-insertions in productive TCRs were reported among donors in an Asian-associated ancestry cluster than the roughly 700-donor mean. In both the original and validation cohorts, the classifier was reported to diagnose cytomegalovirus status with high specificity and sensitivity. In a later genetic analysis, a missense DCLRE1C variant was associated with V-gene and J-gene trimming of TCR beta chains, and the association was replicated in an independent cohort. The earlier analysis of 587 of the donors excluded approximately 17 rarely observed V segments, including chromosome 9 orphons, because counts were too low. A further reported finding was that TCR beta sequences accurately predicted the HLA-A and HLA-B alleles for most subjects in the first cohort. Compared with equally common non-associated chains, HLA-associated TCR beta chains in a later analysis were more clonally expanded and had lower generation probabilities. Broadly in line with IMGT annotations, most TCR beta V segments showed up in productive rearrangements about 90% or about 30% of the time in an earlier analysis of under 700 of the donors. Some IMGT-functional V segments, including TRBV6-2 and TRBV6-3, could not be distinguished by the 87-base-pair reads and were therefore excluded. Three of the identified cytomegalovirus-associated TCR beta chains were confirmed in vitro to be specific for cytomegalovirus antigens. This cohort had only TCR beta chains sequenced, and the lack of alpha or paired-chain data limited which features could be detected.

In total, over 600 healthy bone marrow donors made up the cohort. At the time of sampling, all cohort members were nominally healthy, though unrecorded immune exposures were likely present. The donor tested CMV seronegative and was one of the 352 seronegative cohort members. A peripheral blood sample was collected from each donor, and TCR beta sequencing was performed on peripheral blood mononuclear cells. The Qiagen DNeasy Blood Extraction Kit was used to extract genomic DNA from the blood cell samples. Receptors were amplified or captured by the immunoSEQ multiplex PCR assay. For the multiplex PCR, a mixture combining 60 forward primers for TCR Vbeta segments and 13 reverse primers for TCR Jbeta segments was used. Amplification of the CDR3 region of rearranged TCR beta genes was performed with a multiplex PCR assay on genomic DNA. The Illumina HiSeq System was used to sequence the amplified TCR beta libraries as 87-base-pair reads. The study's processing was this. A later analysis tallied approximately 87 million unique TCR beta chains across the 650 to 750 repertoires, and 10 million to 11 million of those chains were shared by two or more donors. Raw reads were error-corrected and collapsed into unique sequences with a nearest-neighbor algorithm that merged closely related sequences to remove PCR and sequencing errors. V, D and J gene segments were assigned by aligning CDR3 sequences to IMGT reference sequences. Each retained sequence needed at least a six-nucleotide match to both a V gene segment and a J gene segment. Rearrangements were called productive when the CDR3 lacked stop codons and stayed in frame with V and J; all others were non-productive. CDR3 was defined by IMGT convention, running from the second conserved V-encoded cysteine to the conserved J-encoded phenylalanine. The earlier analysis of some 550 of the donors excluded any sequence lacking an unambiguous match to a single V gene segment. An earlier analysis of 587 of the donors called V segments functional above 56.7% productive rearrangements and segregating when the between-donor standard deviation exceeded 5%. A statistical classification framework was built to diagnose cytomegalovirus status from the catalog of TCR beta chain sequences. In a later analysis, V and J genes were assigned by comparing TCR nucleotide sequences against IMGT/GENE-DB human TR gene sequences. A later analysis assigned CDR3 sequences and most-parsimonious VDJ recombination scenarios with the TCRdist pipeline. A later analysis defined each TCR beta chain by its CDR3 amino acid sequence plus V-gene family, and excluded reads lacking a unique V-gene family. As a way to deal with suspected cross-contamination and a sequencing artifact, a later analysis dropped hundreds of nucleotide sequences that were highly shared and had low generation probability. In a later analysis, a clonal expansion index was calculated for each public chain from normalized within-repertoire ranks of inferred template counts. A later analysis computed generation probabilities with a VDJ recombination model fitted to out-of-frame rearrangements, and checked the results against IGoR. In a later analysis, TCR-TCR, TCR-HLA and TCR-CMV co-occurrence was scored with hypergeometric tests, and a repertoire-size bias correction was applied to TCR pairs. In a later analysis, false discovery rates were estimated by permuting HLA or CMV assignments 20 times. In a later analysis, co-occurring TCRs were grouped with DBSCAN, and TCRdist sequence similarity was added when clustering was performed within HLA-allele-positive subsets. For co-occurrence clustering, repertoires with fewer than 30,000 or more than 120,000 public chains were excluded, along with four to six repertoires with anomalous nucleotide sharing. TCRdb mirrors the immuneACCESS table, restricted to in-frame sequences. Some clones are absent from its copies; in checked studies, under half trace to an unresolved V gene, and the reason for the others is unknown. V and J calls and clone size are those listed in that table; D and trimming were worked out from the DNA. Recorded for this sample are more than 90,000 clones; around 80% of them occurred a single time. The ten largest clones capture approximately 0.6% of the sample.

The trim is 3 bases for V and 2 bases for J, with a gap of 17 bases between the germline ends. The CDR3 measures 16 amino acids from cysteine to phenylalanine. The retained sequence is limited to the CDR3, 48 bases, with the frame set at the first base. Looking up the germline V gene yields CDR1 SGDLS and CDR2 YYNGEE. The specimen was PBMCs. This TCR was sampled from a man younger than 40 in good health and CMV-seronegative. The chain was built from TRBV9 and TRBJ2-5; the D gene is perhaps TRBD2, on 7 matching bases. The CDR3 in this case is CASSAHIGGTQETQYF. The sequenced DNA is TGTGCCAGCAGCGCACACATCGGGGGGACACAAGAGACCCAGTACTTC.